This TCR beta chain was identified during a study of blood T cell repertoires in COVID-19. Study-wide context: Samples of COVID-19 (acute and convalescent) were obtained from the United States, Italy and Spain. From T cells, B-cell-depleted T cells, or PBMCs came the material, which was cDNA or gDNA.

Original processing methods: Estimated nucleated cell counts came from reference gene primer amplification. The table came from immunoSEQ multiplex PCR; TCRdb's copy has only in-frame clones and leaves some out. The V and J calls and the clone size are those of that table, but D and trimming were determined from the DNA. This sample has about 330,000 clones, with 70% to 90% found just once. The sequenced material came from peripheral blood. The receptor's source is a human donor in a cohort sampled during active COVID-19.

The CDR3 DNA follows: TGTGCCAGCAGTTATAGGGGCGAAAACTACGAGCAGTACTTC. Amino acids: CASSYRGENYEQYF. The chain carries TRBV6-5 and TRBJ2-7; tentatively, D is TRBD1 (5 bases). This CDR3 contains 14 residues. Germline CDR1 MNHEY, CDR2 SVGAGI. V was trimmed by 3 bases and J by 3 bases, leaving 12 bases between them.